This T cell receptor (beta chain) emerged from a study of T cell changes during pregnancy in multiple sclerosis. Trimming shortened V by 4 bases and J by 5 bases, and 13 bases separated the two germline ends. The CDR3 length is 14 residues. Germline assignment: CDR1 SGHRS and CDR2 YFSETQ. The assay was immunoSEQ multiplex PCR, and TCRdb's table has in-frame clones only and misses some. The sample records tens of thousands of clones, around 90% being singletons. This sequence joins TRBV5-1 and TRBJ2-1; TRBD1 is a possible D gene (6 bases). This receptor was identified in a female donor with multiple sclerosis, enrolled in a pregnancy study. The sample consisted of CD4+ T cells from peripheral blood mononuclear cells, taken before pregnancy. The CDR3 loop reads CASSASGTNNEQFF. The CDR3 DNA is TGCGCCAGCAGCGCATCCGGGACAAACAATGAGCAGTTCTTC.